This TCR beta chain was sequenced for a study of human T cells and chemical hapten exposure. Turning to the study itself: Diphenylcyclopropenone doses were given weekly to the scalps of patients across the approximately 22-week study.

This CDR3 comprises 16 residues. After removal of 5 bases from V and 4 bases from J, the junction contained 8 bases not matched to a gene. Germline CDR1 reads SGHTA; CDR2 reads FQGNSA. Library preparation tagged each individual cDNA molecule with a unique molecular identifier. TCRdb reprocessed the RACE reads via MiXCR and lists one record per CDR3 protein. The sample holds under 50,000 distinct CDR3 sequences; roughly 9.5% are singletons and the top ten take approximately 26%. As to time point: patch test 3, about 24 weeks after DPC sensitization. Treatment of the sample: therapeutic diphenylcyclopropenone sensitization with weekly scalp DPC. It was from unfractionated whole blood that total RNA was extracted.

The sequence was collected from a man aged 50 to 60 with alopecia areata. Some clones in this sample may be carry-over from other donors' samples. Sequenced material: whole blood, taken in connection with sensitization to the hapten diphenylcyclopropenone (DPC). This chain joins TRBV7-2 and TRBJ2-2, with 9 bases identical to TRBD2. The CDR3 bases are TGTGCCAGCAGCCCGATAGCGGGGGCGATCACCGGGGAGCTGTTTTTT. It specifies CASSPIAGAITGELFF.